These T cell receptor beta chains were read from a single sample in a study of Ad26.COV2.S vaccination and SARS-CoV-2 variants. Produced via immunoSEQ multiplex PCR; TCRdb's table is partial and in-frame only. Here the sample spans 380,000 or so clones, 83% being singletons. This specimen consisted of peripheral blood, obtained in a trial of Ad26.COV2.S vaccine versus placebo. The receptors were gathered from a person between 18 and 65 years old who received the Ad26.COV2.S COVID-19 vaccine or a placebo. Both conserved end residues are trimmed from each CDR3. Fields, in order: D gene, J gene, V gene, CDR3 protein. D genes are given only for firm matches.

>TRBD1|TRBJ1-1|TRBV5-4
ASKVAGGTVLGTEAF
>TRBD1|TRBJ1-3|TRBV7-2
ASSLDRDVYGNTIY
>-|TRBJ2-1|TRBV11-3
ASSLGKGGFSYNEQF
>-|TRBJ2-3|TRBV7-3
ASSLTPTFTDTQY
>-|TRBJ1-1|TRBV10-3
AGRDSDWPQSEAF
>TRBD1|TRBJ1-4|TRBV7-9
ASSLRQGDRGILF
>TRBD2|TRBJ2-1|TRBV12-5
ASGLVEDGTSRLNEQF
>TRBD1|TRBJ2-4|TRBV27
ASSHTGTGGFIQY
>-|TRBJ1-2|TRBV5-4
ASSPQQGLNYGYT
>-|TRBJ2-7|TRBV5-1
ASSFGTYYEQY
>TRBD1|TRBJ2-2|TRBV27
ASTAGGPGELF
>TRBD1|TRBJ1-6|TRBV19
ASRPDRELKDSPLH
>TRBD2|TRBJ2-7|TRBV7-9
ASSTGLTYEQY
>-|TRBJ2-1|TRBV11-3
ASGFSYEQF
>TRBD1|TRBJ1-5|TRBV7-2
ASSVGQNNQPQH
>-|TRBJ2-5|TRBV24-1
ATSDSGGWETQY
>TRBD1|TRBJ1-2|TRBV9
ASSGRDRGLEGGYT
>-|TRBJ2-6|TRBV27
ASSSSAGLPGANVLT
>TRBD1|TRBJ1-1|TRBV7-9
ASSLELRDRGDTEAF
>TRBD1|TRBJ1-2|TRBV7-9
ASSLGGTGGFGYT
>-|TRBJ2-5|TRBV2
ASTRWGETQY
>-|TRBJ1-5|TRBV19
ASSITGSWSQPQH
>-|TRBJ2-7|TRBV12-3/TRBV12-4
ASSLASSYEQY
>TRBD1|TRBJ2-1|TRBV11-2
ASSVTQGVYNEQF
>TRBD1|TRBJ2-2|TRBV27
ASSPQGVSGELF
>-|TRBJ1-1|TRBV4-1
ASSQTGTRSTEAF
>-|TRBJ2-2|TRBV7-3
ASSLYVGELF
>-|TRBJ1-5|TRBV24-1
ATTHPGRFNQPQH
>TRBD1|TRBJ2-5|TRBV29-1
SVEAAGLLRFRTGEETQY
>-|TRBJ2-5|TRBV23-1
ASSPETQY
>-|TRBJ1-1|TRBV9
ASSVGSGYMNTEAF
>-|TRBJ1-1|TRBV20-1
SAREGTEAF
>TRBD2|TRBJ2-7|TRBV2
ASLAGEEQY
>-|TRBJ1-2|TRBV9
ASSAAPGATYGYT
>-|TRBJ1-2|TRBV6-5
ASSRGLEGYT
>-|TRBJ1-2|TRBV3-1/TRBV3-2
ASSQTDYGYT
>-|TRBJ2-7|TRBV30
ARQATSYEQY
>-|TRBJ1-3|TRBV7-9
AGGTGNTIY
>-|TRBJ1-2|TRBV28
ASSLGVNYGYT
>TRBD1|TRBJ1-1|TRBV7-9
ASSLRGTANTEAF
>-|TRBJ2-7|TRBV9
ASSVEGQY
>-|TRBJ1-4|TRBV7-8
ASSYPGQYEKLF
>-|TRBJ1-2|TRBV3-1/TRBV3-2
ASSQDAPWGGGYT
>TRBD1|TRBJ2-1|TRBV18
ASSPKDRVYNEQF
>-|TRBJ2-7|TRBV10-1
ASSEDGDRDEQY
>TRBD2|TRBJ2-7|TRBV13
ASSFTSGRVREQY
>-|TRBJ1-1|TRBV18
ASSPPNNFGTEAF
>-|TRBJ1-4|TRBV9
ASSGDIAEKLF
>-|TRBJ2-2|TRBV4-1
ASSLLWPSMNTGELF
>-|TRBJ1-1|TRBV18
ASSEAMNTEAF
>-|TRBJ2-5|TRBV6-5
ASSYWGTGRETQY